This T cell receptor (beta chain) appears in the sequencing data of a study of identical twins. This clonotype was detected ten times or more. Its antigen is currently unknown. Germline V gives CDR1 SGHTA, CDR2 FQGNSA. With 5 bases removed from V and 2 bases from J, the gap between germline ends came to 8 bases. This CDR3 is 13 amino acids long. Through template switching, a universal primer site was introduced, and the cDNA contained unique molecular identifiers. One entry per CDR3 protein, called by TCRdb with MiXCR from the 5' RACE reads. The table records 200,000 to 250,000 distinct CDR3 sequences, 7.5% of them present only once. General observations from the study: Low generation probability was overrepresented in out-of-frame alpha sequences shared by twins. The same donors were not followed; conclusions instead depended on cross-sectional statistical analysis. Fewer insertions marked abundant cord blood beta clonotypes; young adult naive trended weakly, memory not at all.

This sample also belongs to another study, concerning yellow fever vaccine responses in identical twins.

The receptor comes from a woman between 18 and 29 years old in good health. The sequenced sample was memory (CD45RO+) T cells sorted from blood. The V gene is TRBV7-2, the J gene TRBJ2-3; D is unresolved. CDR3 residues: CASSLFLTDTQYF. CDR3 nucleotide sequence: TGTGCCAGCAGCCTATTTCTCACAGATACGCAGTATTTT.